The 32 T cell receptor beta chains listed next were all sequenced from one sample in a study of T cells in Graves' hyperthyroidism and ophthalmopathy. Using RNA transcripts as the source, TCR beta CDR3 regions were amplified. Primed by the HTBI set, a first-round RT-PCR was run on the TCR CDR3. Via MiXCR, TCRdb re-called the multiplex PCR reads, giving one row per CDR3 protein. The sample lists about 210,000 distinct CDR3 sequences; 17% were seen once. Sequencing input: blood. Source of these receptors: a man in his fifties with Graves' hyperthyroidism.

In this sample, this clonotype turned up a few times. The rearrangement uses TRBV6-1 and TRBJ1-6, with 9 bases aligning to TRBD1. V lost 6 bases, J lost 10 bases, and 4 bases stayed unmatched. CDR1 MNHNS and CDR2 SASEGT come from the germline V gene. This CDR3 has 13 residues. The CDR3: CASRDRGWSPLHF. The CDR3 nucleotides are TGTGCCAGCAGGGACAGGGGTTGGTCACCCCTCCACTTT.

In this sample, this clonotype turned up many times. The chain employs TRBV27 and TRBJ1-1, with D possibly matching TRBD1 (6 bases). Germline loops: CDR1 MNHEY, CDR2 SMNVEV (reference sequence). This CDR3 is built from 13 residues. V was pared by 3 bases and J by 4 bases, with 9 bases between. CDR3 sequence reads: CASSFSRGTEAFF. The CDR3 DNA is TGTGCCAGCAGTTTTAGCAGGGGCACTGAAGCTTTCTTT.

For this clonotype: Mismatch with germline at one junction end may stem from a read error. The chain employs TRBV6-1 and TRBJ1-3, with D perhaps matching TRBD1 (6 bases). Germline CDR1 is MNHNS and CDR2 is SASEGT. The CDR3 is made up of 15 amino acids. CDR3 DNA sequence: TGTGCCAGCAGTGCTACAGGGCTCTCTGGAACCACCATATATTTT. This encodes CASSATGLSGTTIYF.

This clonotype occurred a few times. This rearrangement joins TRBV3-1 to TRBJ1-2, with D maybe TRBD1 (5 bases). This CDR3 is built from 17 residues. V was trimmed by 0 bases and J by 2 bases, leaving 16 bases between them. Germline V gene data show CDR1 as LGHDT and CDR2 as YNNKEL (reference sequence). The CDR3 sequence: CASSQDYEGRLNYGYTF. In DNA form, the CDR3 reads TGTGCCAGCAGCCAAGATTATGAGGGGAGATTAAACTATGGCTACACCTTC.

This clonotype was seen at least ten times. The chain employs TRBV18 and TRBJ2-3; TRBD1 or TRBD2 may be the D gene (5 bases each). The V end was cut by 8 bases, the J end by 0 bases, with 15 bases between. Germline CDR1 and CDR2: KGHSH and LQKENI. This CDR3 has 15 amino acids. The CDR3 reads CASTRGSSSTDTQYF. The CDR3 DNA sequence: TGTGCCAGCACACGGGGCAGCTCGAGCACAGATACGCAGTATTTT. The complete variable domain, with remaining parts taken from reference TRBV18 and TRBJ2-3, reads NAGVMQNPRHLVRRRGQEARLRCSPMKGHSHVYWYRQLPEEGLKFMVYLQKENIIDESGMPKERFSAEFPKEGPSILRIQQVVRGDSAAYFCASTRGSSSTDTQYFGPGTRLTVL.

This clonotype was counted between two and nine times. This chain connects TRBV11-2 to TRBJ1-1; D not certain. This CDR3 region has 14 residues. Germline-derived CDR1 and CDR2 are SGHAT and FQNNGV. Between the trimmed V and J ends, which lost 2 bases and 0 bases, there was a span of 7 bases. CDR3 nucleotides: TGTGCCAGCAGCTTAATCAGCCTGAACACTGAAGCTTTCTTT. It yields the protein CASSLISLNTEAFF.

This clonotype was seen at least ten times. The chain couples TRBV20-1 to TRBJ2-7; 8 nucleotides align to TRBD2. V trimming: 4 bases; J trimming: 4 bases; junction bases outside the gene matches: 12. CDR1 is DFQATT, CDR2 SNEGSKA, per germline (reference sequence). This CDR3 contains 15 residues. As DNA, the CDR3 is TGCAGTGCTACCGGGGGGGGAGCGGGAGCTTACGAGCAGTACTTC. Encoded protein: CSATGGGAGAYEQYF.

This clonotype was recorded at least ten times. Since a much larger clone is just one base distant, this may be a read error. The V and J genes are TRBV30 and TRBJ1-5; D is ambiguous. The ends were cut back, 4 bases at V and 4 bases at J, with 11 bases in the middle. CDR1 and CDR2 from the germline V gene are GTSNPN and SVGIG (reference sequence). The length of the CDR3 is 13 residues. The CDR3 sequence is CAWNVRANQPQHF. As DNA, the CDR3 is TGTGCCTGGAATGTACGGGCTAATCAGCCCCAGCATTTT.

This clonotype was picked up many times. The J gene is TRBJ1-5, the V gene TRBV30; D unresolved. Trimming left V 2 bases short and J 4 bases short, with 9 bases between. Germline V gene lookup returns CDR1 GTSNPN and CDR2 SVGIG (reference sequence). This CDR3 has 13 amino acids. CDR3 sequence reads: CAWSLRSNQPQHF. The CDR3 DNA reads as TGTGCCTGGAGTCTCAGGAGTAATCAGCCCCAGCATTTT.

The CDR3 sequence: CASSPRGGRDEQYF. The CDR3 nucleotides read TGTGCCAGCAGCCCCCGGGGCGGGAGAGACGAGCAGTACTTC. V is TRBV28 and J is TRBJ2-7, with 7 bases that match TRBD2. The CDR3 totals 14 residues. The germline gives CDR1 MDHEN, CDR2 SYDVKM. V gave up 6 bases and J gave up 5 bases; unmatched junction bases: 10.

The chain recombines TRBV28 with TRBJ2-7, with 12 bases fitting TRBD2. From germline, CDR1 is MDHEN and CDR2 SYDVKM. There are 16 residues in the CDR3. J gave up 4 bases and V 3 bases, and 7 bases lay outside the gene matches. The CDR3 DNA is TGTGCCAGCAGTTTGGGTCTAGCGGGAGGGCGTTACGAGCAGTACTTC. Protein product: CASSLGLAGGRYEQYF.

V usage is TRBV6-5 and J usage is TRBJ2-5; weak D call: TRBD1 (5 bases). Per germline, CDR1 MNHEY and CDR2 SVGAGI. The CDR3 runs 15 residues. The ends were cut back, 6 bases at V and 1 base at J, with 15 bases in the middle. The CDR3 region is CASRIASGLQETQYF. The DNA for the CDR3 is TGTGCCAGCAGAATCGCCTCAGGGCTCCAAGAGACCCAGTACTTC.

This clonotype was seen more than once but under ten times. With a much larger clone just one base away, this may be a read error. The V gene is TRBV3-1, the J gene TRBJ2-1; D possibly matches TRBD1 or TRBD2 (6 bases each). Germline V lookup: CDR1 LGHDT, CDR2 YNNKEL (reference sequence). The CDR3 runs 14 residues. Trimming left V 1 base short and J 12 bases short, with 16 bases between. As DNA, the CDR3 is TGTGCCAGCAGCCAAGGAGGGGGGAACCATGGGCAGTTCTTC. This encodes CASSQGGGNHGQFF.

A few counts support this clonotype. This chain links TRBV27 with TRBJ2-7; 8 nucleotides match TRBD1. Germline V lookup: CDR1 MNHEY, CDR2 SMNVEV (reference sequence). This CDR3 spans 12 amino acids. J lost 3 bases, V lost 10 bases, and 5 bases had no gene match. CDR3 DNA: TGTGCCACCCGGACAGGGAACTACGAGCAGTACTTC. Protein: CATRTGNYEQYF.

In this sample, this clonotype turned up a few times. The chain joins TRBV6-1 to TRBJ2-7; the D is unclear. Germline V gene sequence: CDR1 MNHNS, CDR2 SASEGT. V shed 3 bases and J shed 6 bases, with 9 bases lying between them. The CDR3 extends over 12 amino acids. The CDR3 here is CASSEIRREQYF. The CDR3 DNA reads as TGTGCCAGCAGTGAGATCCGGCGCGAGCAGTACTTC.

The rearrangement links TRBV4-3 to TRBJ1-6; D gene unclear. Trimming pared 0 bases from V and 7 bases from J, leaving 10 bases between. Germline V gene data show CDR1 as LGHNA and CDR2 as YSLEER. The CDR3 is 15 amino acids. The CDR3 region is CASSQDLAGNSPLHF. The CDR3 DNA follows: TGCGCCAGCAGCCAAGACTTGGCCGGGAATTCACCCCTCCACTTT.

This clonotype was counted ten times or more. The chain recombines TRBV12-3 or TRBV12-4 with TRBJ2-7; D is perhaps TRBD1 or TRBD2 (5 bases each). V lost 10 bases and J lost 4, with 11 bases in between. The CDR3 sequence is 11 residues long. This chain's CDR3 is CATSWGYEQYF. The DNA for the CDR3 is TGTGCCACTTCCTGGGGGTACGAGCAGTACTTC.

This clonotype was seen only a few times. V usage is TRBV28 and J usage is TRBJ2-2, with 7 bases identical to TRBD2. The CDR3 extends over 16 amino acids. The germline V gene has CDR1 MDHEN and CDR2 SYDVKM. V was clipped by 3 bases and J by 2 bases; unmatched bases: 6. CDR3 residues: CASSFALAVNTGELFF. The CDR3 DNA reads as TGTGCCAGCAGTTTTGCGCTAGCGGTAAACACCGGGGAGCTGTTTTTT.

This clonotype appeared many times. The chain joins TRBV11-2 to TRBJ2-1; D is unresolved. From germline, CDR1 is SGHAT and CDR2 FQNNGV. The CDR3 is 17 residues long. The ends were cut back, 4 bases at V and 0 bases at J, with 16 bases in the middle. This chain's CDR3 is CASSSQAGRSSYNEQFF. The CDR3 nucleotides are TGTGCCAGCAGCTCCCAGGCCGGGCGTAGCTCCTACAATGAGCAGTTCTTC. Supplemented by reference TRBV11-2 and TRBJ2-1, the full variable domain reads EAGVAQSPRYKIIEKRQSVAFWCNPISGHATLYWYQQILGQGPKLLIQFQNNGVVDDSQLPKDRFSAERLKGVDSTLKIQPAKLEDSAVYLCASSSQAGRSSYNEQFFGPGTRLTVL.

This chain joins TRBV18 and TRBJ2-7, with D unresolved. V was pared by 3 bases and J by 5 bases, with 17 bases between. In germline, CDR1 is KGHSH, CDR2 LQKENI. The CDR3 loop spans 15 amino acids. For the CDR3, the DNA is TGTGCCAGCTCACCGAATCCCCTGGGGAAGAACGAGCAGTACTTC. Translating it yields CASSPNPLGKNEQYF.

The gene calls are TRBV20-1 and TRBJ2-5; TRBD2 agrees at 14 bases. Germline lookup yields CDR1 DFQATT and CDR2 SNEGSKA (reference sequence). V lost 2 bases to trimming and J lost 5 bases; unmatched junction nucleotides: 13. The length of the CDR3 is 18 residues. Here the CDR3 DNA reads TGCAGTGCTAGACCACTGCCGACTAGCGGGAGGGCTTGGGAGACCCAGTACTTC. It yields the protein CSARPLPTSGRAWETQYF.

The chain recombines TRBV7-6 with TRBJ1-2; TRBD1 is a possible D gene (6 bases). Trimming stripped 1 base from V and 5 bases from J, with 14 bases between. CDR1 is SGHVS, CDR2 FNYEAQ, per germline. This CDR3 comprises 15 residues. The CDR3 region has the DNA TGTGCCAGCAGCTTAGAAGCGGGGGCCGGGTATGGCTACACCTTC. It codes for CASSLEAGAGYGYTF.

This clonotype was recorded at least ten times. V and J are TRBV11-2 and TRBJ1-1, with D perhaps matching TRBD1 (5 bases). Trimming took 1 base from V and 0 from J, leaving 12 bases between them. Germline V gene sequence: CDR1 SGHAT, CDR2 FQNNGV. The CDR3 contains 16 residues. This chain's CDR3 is CASSLGYRSMNTEAFF. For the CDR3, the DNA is TGTGCCAGCAGCTTAGGCTACAGGAGCATGAACACTGAAGCTTTCTTT.

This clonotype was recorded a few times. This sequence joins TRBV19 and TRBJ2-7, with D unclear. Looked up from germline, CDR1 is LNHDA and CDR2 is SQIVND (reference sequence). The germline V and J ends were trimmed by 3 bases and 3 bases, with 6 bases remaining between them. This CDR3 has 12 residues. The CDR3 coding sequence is TGTGCCAGTAGTATGTACGACTACGAGCAGTACTTC. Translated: CASSMYDYEQYF.

CDR3 nucleotides: TGCGCCAGCAGCAGATGGACAGGAGTAGCCAAAAACATTCAGTACTTC. It encodes CASSRWTGVAKNIQYF. The chain combines TRBV5-1 with TRBJ2-4, with 7 bases aligning to TRBD1. The CDR3 runs 16 residues. Losses at the gene ends were 4 bases for V and 0 bases for J; bases not matched to a gene: 7. Per the germline V gene, CDR1 is SGHRS and CDR2 is YFSETQ.

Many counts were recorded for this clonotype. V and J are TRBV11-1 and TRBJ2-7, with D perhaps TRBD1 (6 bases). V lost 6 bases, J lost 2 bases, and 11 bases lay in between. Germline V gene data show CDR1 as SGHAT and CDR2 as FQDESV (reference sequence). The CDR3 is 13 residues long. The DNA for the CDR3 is TGTGCCAGCAGAAGGACAGCTGCCTACGAGCAGTACTTC. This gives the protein CASRRTAAYEQYF.

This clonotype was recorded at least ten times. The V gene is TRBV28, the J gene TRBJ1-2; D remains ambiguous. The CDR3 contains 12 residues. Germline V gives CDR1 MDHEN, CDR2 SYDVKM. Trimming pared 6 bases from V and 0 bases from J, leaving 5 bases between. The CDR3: CASSKTNYGYTF. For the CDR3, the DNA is TGTGCCAGCAGCAAAACTAACTATGGCTACACCTTC.

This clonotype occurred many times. CDR3 in DNA: TGTGCCAGCAAAGGGGCCTACGAGCAGTACTTC. This translates into CASKGAYEQYF. The V and J genes are TRBV3-1 and TRBJ2-7; TRBD1 might be the D (5 bases). V was cut by 7 bases and J by 2 bases, with 6 bases left in between. This CDR3 spans 11 amino acids. In germline, CDR1 is LGHDT, CDR2 YNNKEL (reference sequence).

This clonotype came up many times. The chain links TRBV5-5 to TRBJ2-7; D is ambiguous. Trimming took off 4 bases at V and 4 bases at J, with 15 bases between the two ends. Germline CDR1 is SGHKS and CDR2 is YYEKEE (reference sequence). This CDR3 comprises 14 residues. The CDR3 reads CASSRTAEKYEQYF. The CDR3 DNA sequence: TGTGCCAGCAGCCGGACGGCAGAAAAATACGAGCAGTACTTC. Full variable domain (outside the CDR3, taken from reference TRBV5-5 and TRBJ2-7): DAGVTQSPTHLIKTRGQQVTLRCSPISGHKSVSWYQQVLGQGPQFIFQYYEKEERGRGNFPDRFSARQFPNYSSELNVNALLLGDSALYLCASSRTAEKYEQYFGPGTRLTVT.

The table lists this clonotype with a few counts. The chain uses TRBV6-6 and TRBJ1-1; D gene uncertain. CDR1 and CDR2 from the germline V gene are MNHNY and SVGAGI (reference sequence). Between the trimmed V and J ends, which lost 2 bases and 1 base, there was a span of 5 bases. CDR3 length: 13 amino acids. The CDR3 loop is CASSYEWNTEAFF. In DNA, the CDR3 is TGTGCCAGCAGTTACGAATGGAACACTGAAGCTTTCTTT.

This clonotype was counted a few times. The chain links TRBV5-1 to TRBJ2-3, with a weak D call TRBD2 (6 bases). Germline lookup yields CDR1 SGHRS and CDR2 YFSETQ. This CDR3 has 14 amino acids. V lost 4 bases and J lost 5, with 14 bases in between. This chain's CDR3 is CASSPGPGVDTQYF. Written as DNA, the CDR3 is TGCGCCAGCAGCCCGGGCCCGGGGGTAGATACGCAGTATTTT. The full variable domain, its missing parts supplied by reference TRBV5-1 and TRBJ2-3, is KAGVTQTPRYLIKTRGQQVTLSCSPISGHRSVSWYQQTPGQGLQFLFEYFSETQRNKGNFPGRFSGRQFSNSRSEMNVSTLELGDSALYLCASSPGPGVDTQYFGPGTRLTVL.

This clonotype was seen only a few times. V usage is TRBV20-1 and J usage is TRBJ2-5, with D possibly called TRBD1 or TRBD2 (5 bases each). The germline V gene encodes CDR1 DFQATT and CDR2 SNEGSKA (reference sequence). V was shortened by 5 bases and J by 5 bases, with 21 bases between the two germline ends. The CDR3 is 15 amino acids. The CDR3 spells CSASPSGTYGETQYF. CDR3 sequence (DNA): TGCAGTGCTTCCCCATCCGGGACCTACGGGGAGACCCAGTACTTC.